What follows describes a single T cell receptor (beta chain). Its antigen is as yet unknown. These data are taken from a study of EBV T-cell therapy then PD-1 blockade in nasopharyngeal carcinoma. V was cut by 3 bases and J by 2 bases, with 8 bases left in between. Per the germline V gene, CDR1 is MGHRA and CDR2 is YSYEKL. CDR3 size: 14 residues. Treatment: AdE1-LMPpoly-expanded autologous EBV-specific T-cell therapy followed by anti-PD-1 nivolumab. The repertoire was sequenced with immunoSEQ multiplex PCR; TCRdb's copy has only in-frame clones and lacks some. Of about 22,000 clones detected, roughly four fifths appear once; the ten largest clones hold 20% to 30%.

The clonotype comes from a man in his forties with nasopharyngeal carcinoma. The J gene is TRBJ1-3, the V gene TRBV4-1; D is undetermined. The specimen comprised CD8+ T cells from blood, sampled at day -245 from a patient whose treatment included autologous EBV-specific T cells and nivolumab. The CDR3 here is CASSHGITGNTIYF. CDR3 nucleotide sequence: TGCGCCAGCAGCCATGGGATTACTGGAAACACCATATATTTT.